The sequence of this T cell receptor beta chain was determined in a study of blood T cell repertoires in COVID-19. Assay: immunoSEQ multiplex PCR; the TCRdb copy retains only in-frame clones and omits some. Among over 100,000 clones listed, about 89% were seen once. The CDR3 is made up of 16 amino acids. CDR1 is SGDLS and CDR2 is YYNGEE in the germline V gene. The V gene end was trimmed by 0 bases and the J gene end by 0 bases; junction bases not matched to a gene: 5. One Seattle source followed patients from active infection through their disease course. This TCR derives from a woman between 65 and 79 years old with COVID-19, enrolled during active disease. The sequenced sample consisted of peripheral blood. The chain carries TRBV9 and TRBJ1-1; 7 bases fit TRBD1. CDR3 region: CASSVDGDSLNTEAFF. The CDR3 coding sequence is TGTGCCAGCAGCGTAGACGGGGACAGTCTGAACACTGAAGCTTTCTTT.